This TCR beta chain is drawn from a study of CD8 T cells in Susac syndrome. Regarding the study as a whole: The study's TCR sequencing and HLA analysis covered a relatively small number of individuals, and the study acknowledged this.

With random hexamers, 0.5 to 1 ug RNA was reverse transcribed. The immunoSEQ assay covered 54 Vbeta and 13 Jbeta segments for CDR3. One entry per CDR3 protein, called by TCRdb with MiXCR from the immunoSEQ multiplex PCR reads. The table lists roughly 120,000 distinct CDR3 sequences, 90% to 95% of them singletons. This clonotype was seen only once. What it binds is not known. Germline CDR1 GTSNPN, CDR2 SVGIG (reference sequence). CDR3 size: 14 residues. Trimming stripped 4 bases from V and 1 base from J, with 13 bases between. This chain uses TRBV30 with TRBJ1-1; D unclear. The source is a human donor with multiple sclerosis. Sequenced sample: CD4+ T cells from PBMCs. The CDR3 coding sequence is TGTGCCTGGAAACGGGAATCCGCGAACACTGAAGCTTTCTTT. It is translated as CAWKRESANTEAFF.